This entry features one TCR beta chain sequence. This clone has only one observation. This receptor's antigen is unknown. No per-base quality is available; no much larger clone lies one base away. A distance of 4 bases separates the germline ends of V and J, which lose 10 bases and 0 bases respectively. The CDR3 numbers 12 residues from cysteine through phenylalanine. Just CDR3 DNA is preserved here, 36 bases in frame from base 1. CDR1 and CDR2 are read off the germline V gene as SNHLY and FYNNEI. The sample comes from a study of shared clonotypes between healthy human individuals (dated by TCRdb to the early 2020s). Looking at the study overall: The cohort included three men and a couple of women between 18 and 49 years of age. Per donor, three plates each were used for CD4 naive and CD4 memory, two for CD8 naive, and one for CD8 memory. To estimate repertoire size and how much clonotypes are shared between individuals, the study performed deep sequencing of blood TCR repertoires from 4 to 6 healthy adults. Libraries were prepared and TCR repertoires were sequenced by different laboratories using diverse techniques, in order to increase sequencing depth and limit assay-specific biases. Between about 0.94 and 8.9 billion PBMCs per donor were obtained by leukapheresis. Findings and caveats that apply to the study as a whole: The genetic and exposure-history diversity represented was limited by the small number of donors. Across a few donors, roughly 5.1% of naive CD4, 3.5% of naive CD8, approximately 2.5% of memory CD4, and under 0.45% of memory CD8 clonotypes were shared. Larger estimated clonotype richness was generally found for naive subsets than for memory subsets. Pairwise subsampling led to the expectation that sequencing depth would affect the degree of clonotype sharing among donors. Compared with non-shared clonotypes, clonotypes shared by all four sorted-subset donors had higher generation probabilities. Sampling was restricted to blood, and TCR repertoires in tissues likely differ from the TCR repertoires found in blood. Rarefaction of sorted-subset datasets indicated incomplete sequencing despite the large sequencing depth.

TCR CDR3 regions were amplified from genomic DNA by multiplex PCR using the deep immunoSEQ assay. Genomic DNA extracted from each cell subset was distributed evenly over all wells of several immunoSEQ 96-well plates, and each plate served as one replicate. For sorted subsets, approximately 210 ng of genomic DNA, equivalent to roughly 33,000 T cell genomes, went into each replicate PCR. Purified libraries were measured with a Qubit 3.0 fluorometer, size-checked on a Bioanalyzer 2100, and measured again with the KAPA Library Quantification kit. A separate single-read 150-cycle Illumina NextSeq 550 flow cell was used to sequence each immunoSEQ 96-well plate. Per the source publication's procedure: The immunoSEQ output contained only junctional sequences without quality scores, so filtering could not match that applied to full-length reads. Sequences were annotated with PyIR, a Python wrapper for IgBLAST v1.9, using IMGT germline references to assign V/J genes and CDR3. Reads were removed for weak V/J assignments (E-value above 1e-6), missing CDR3, stop codons, out-of-frame junctions, or ambiguous translated residues. V3J clonotypes were defined as sequences sharing an identical inferred V gene, J gene, and CDR3 amino acid sequence. Percentage overlap between repertoires was calculated by dividing the number of shared unique clonotypes by the size of the smaller repertoire. Repertoire richness was assessed with RTK rarefaction, the Chao1 estimator, and Recon v2.1 estimates of unobserved clonotypes. Generation probabilities were computed with OLGA for all TCRbeta clonotypes obtained by the gDNA method from several donors. Here the immuneACCESS table is served through TCRdb, limited to in-frame sequences with V and J called. Missing clones are a known gap in these copies; in checked studies unresolved V genes cover under half, and the rest lacks a known reason. For V, J and clone size, that table is used; D and trimming come from the DNA. The sample table holds roughly 890,000 clones, of which 80% to 95% were seen once. Clones ranked in the top ten supply approximately 25% of the sample.

CD8 naive samples were CD45RO-negative cells positively selected for CCR7, giving a CD45RA+CCR7+ population that excluded TemRA cells. Donors were healthy HIV-negative adults with no recently reported acute infections or vaccinations. Every donor was a Caucasian adult residing in Nashville, Tennessee, USA. Blood was obtained by leukapheresis, after which PBMCs were separated by Ficoll-Histopaque density gradient centrifugation and cryopreserved in liquid nitrogen vapor phase. Purity and quantity of every magnetically sorted T cell population were checked by analytical flow cytometry. Genomic DNA was isolated from each sorted fraction and quantified by UV absorbance on a Nanodrop 2000c.

The chain uses TRBV2 and TRBJ2-6; the D gene identity is not certain. This TCR was sampled from a man younger than 40 in good health. Sample: naive CD8+ T cells sorted from blood. The cell subset or site label, read with the paper, signifies: CD45RA+CCR7+. The base sequence is TGTGCCATCAACTCTGGGGCCAACGTCCTGACTTTC. Its amino acids are CAINSGANVLTF. Extended through the reference TRBV2 and TRBJ2-6 proteins, this CDR3 yields the full variable domain: EPEVTQTPSHQVTQMGQEVILRCVPISNHLYFYWYRQILGQKVEFLVSFYNNEISEKSEIFDDQFSVERPDGSNFTLKIRSTKLEDSAMYFCAINSGANVLTFGAGSRLTVL.